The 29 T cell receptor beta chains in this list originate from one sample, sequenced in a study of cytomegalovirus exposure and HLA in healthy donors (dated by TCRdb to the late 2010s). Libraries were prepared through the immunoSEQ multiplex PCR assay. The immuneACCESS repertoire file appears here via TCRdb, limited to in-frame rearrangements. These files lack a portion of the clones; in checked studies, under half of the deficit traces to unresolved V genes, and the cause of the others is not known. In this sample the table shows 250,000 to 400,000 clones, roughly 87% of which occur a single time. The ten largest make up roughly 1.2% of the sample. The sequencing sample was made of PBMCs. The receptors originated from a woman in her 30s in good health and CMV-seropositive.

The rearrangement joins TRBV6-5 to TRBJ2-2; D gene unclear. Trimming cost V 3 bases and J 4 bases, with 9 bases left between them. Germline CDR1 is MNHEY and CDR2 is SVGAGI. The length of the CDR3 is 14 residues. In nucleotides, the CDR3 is TGTGCCAGCAGTTATTTCTTACTCACCGGGGAGCTGTTTTTT. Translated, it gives CASSYFLLTGELFF.

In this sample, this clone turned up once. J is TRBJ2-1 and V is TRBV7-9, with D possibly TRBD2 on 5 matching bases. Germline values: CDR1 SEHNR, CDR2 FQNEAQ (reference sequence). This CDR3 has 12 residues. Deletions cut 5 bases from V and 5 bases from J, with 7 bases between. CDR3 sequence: CASSAGNNEQFF. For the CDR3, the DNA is TGTGCCAGCAGCGCCGGGAACAATGAGCAGTTCTTC.

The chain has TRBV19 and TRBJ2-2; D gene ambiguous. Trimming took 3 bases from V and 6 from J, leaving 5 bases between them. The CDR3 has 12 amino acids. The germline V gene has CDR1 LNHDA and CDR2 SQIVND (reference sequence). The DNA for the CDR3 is TGTGCCAGTAGTATTGGACCCGGGGAGCTGTTTTTT. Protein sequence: CASSIGPGELFF. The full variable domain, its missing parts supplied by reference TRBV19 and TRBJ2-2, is DGGITQSPKYLFRKEGQNVTLSCEQNLNHDAMYWYRQDPGQGLRLIYYSQIVNDFQKGDIAEGYSVSREKKESFPLTVTSAQKNPTAFYLCASSIGPGELFFGEGSRLTVL.

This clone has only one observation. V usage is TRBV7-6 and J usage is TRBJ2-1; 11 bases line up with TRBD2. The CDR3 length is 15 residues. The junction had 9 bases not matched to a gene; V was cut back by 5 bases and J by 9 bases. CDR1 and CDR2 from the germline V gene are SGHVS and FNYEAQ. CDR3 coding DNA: TGTGCCAGCAGCCCTTTGACTAGCGGGAAAATTGAGCAGTTCTTC. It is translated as CASSPLTSGKIEQFF.

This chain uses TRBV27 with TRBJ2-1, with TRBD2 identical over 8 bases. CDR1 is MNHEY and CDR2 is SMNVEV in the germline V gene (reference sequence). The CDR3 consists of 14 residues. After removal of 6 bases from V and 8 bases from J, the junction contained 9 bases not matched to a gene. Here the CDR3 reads CASRFSGIFDEQFF. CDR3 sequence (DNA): TGTGCCAGCAGGTTTAGCGGGATTTTCGATGAGCAGTTCTTC.

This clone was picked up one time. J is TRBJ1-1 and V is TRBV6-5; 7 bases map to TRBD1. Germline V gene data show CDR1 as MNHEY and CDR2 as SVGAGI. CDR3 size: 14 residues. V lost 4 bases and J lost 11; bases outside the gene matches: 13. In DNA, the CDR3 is TGTGCCAGCAGTTGGCGGCAGGGGGATTTGTATGCTTTCTTT. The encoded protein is CASSWRQGDLYAFF.

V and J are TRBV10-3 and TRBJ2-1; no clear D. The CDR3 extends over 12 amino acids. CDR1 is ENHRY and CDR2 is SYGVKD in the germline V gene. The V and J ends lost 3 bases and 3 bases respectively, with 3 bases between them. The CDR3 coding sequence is TGTGCCATCAGTGACAGCTACAATGAGCAGTTCTTC. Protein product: CAISDSYNEQFF.

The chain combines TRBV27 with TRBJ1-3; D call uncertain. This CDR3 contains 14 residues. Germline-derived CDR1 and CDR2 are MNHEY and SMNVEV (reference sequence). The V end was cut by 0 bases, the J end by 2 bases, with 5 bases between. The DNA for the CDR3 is TGTGCCAGCAGTTTATCGGGGACTGGAAACACCATATATTTT. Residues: CASSLSGTGNTIYF.

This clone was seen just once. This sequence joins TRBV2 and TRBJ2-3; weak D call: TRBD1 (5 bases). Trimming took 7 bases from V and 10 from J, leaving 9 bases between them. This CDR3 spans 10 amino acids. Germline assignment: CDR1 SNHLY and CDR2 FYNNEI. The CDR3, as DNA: TGTGCCAGCAATGGCAGGGCGCAGTATTTT. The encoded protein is CASNGRAQYF.

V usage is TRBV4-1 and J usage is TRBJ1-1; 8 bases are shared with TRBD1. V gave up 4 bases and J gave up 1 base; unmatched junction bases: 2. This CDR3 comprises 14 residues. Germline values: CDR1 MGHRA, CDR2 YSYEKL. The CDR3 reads CASSPTGANTEAFF. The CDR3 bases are TGCGCCAGCAGCCCGACAGGGGCGAACACTGAAGCTTTCTTT.

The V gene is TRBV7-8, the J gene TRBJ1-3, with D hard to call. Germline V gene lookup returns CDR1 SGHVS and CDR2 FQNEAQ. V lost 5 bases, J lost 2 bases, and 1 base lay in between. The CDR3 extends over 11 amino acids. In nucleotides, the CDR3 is TGTGCCAGCAGCACTGGAAACACCATATATTTT. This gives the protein CASSTGNTIYF.

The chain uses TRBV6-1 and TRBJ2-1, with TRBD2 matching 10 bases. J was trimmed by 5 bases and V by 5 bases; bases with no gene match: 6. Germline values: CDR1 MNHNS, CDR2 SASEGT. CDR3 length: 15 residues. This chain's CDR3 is CASSPLAGANNEQFF. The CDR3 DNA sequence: TGTGCCAGCAGTCCCCTAGCGGGAGCCAACAATGAGCAGTTCTTC.

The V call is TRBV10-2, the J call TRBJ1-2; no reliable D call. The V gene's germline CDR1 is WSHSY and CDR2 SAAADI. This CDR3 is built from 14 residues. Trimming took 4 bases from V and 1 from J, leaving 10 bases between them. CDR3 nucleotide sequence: TGCGCCAGCAGTGGGACGGTTAATAACTATGGCTACACCTTC. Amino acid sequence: CASSGTVNNYGYTF.

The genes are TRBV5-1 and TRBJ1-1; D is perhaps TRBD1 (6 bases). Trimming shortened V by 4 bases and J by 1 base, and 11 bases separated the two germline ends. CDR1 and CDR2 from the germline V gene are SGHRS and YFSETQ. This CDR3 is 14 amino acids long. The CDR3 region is CASSPGAPNTEAFF. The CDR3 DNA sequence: TGCGCCAGCAGCCCAGGGGCCCCGAACACTGAAGCTTTCTTT. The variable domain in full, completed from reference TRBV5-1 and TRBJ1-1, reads KAGVTQTPRYLIKTRGQQVTLSCSPISGHRSVSWYQQTPGQGLQFLFEYFSETQRNKGNFPGRFSGRQFSNSRSEMNVSTLELGDSALYLCASSPGAPNTEAFFGQGTRLTVV.

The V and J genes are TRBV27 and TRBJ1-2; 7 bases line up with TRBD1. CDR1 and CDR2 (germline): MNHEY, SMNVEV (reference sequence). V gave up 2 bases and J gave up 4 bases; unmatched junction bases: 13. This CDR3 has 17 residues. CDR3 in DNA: TGTGCCAGCAGTTTAGCACTGACAGGGTCTCTTTTCTATGGCTACACCTTC. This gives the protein CASSLALTGSLFYGYTF.

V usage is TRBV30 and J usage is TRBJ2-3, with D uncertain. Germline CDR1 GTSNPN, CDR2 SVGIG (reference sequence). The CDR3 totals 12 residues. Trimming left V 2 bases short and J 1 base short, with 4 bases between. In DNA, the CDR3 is TGTGCCTGGAGTAGGGGCACAGATACGCAGTATTTT. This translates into CAWSRGTDTQYF.

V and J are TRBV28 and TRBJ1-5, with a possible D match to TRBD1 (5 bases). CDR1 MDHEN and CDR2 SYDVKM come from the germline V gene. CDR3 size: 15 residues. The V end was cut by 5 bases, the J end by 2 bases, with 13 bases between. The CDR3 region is CASSTGRGGNQPQHF. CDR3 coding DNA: TGTGCCAGCAGTACCGGACGGGGGGGCAATCAGCCCCAGCATTTT.

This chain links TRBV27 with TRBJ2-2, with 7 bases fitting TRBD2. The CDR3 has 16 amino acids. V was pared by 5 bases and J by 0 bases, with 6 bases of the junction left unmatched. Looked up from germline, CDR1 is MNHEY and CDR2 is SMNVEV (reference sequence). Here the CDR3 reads CASSPRGTANTGELFF. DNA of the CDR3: TGTGCCAGCAGTCCGCGGGGGACCGCGAACACCGGGGAGCTGTTTTTT.

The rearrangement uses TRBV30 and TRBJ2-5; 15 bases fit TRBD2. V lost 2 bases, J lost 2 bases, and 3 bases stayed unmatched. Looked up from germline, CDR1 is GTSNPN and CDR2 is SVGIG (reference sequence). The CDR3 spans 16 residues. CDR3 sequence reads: CAWSFGLAGGQETQYF. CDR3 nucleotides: TGTGCCTGGAGTTTCGGACTAGCGGGAGGGCAAGAGACCCAGTACTTC.

The CDR3 DNA follows: TGTGCCAGCAGTTTCCGACGGGGTGGGGATCAAGAGACCCAGTACTTC. It encodes CASSFRRGGDQETQYF. The chain recombines TRBV6-6 with TRBJ2-5, with D perhaps TRBD2 (5 bases). The CDR3 loop spans 16 amino acids. Germline V gives CDR1 MNHNY, CDR2 SVGAGI (reference sequence). Trimming removed 4 bases at V and 2 bases at J, with 17 bases between.

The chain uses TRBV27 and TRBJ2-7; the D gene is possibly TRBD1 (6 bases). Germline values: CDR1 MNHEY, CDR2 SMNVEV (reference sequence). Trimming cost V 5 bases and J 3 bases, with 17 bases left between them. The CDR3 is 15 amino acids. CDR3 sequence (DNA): TGTGCCAGCAGTGACCGGGACACGGGCCACTACGAGCAGTACTTC. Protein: CASSDRDTGHYEQYF.

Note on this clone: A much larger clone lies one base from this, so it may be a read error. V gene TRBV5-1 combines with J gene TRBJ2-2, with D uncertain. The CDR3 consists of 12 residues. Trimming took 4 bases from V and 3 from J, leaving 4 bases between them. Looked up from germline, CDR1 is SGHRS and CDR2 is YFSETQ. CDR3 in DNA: TGCGCCAGCAGCCAGGACACCGGGGAGCTGTTTTTT. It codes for CASSQDTGELFF.

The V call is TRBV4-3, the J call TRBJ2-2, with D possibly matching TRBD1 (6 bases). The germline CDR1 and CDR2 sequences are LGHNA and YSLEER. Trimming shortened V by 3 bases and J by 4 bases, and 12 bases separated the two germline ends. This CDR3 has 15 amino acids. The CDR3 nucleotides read TGCGCCAGCAGCCACGGTGACAGGCTCACCGGGGAGCTGTTTTTT. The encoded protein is CASSHGDRLTGELFF.

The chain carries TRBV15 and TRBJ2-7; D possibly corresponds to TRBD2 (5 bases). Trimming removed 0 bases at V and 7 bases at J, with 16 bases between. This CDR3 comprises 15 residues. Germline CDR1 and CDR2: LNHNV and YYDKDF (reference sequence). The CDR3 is CATSRELDGVGEQYF. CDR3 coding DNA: TGTGCCACCAGCAGAGAGCTAGACGGGGTCGGGGAGCAGTACTTC. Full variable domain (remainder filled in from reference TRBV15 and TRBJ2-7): DAMVIQNPRYQVTQFGKPVTLSCSQTLNHNVMYWYQQKSSQAPKLLFHYYDKDFNNEADTPDNFQSRRPNTSFCFLDIRSPGLGDTAMYLCATSRELDGVGEQYFGPGTRLTVT.

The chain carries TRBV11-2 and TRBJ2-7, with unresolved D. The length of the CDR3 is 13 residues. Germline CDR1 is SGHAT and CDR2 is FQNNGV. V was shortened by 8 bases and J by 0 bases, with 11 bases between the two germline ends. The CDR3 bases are TGTGCCAGCGAACTCCTGAGCTCCTACGAGCAGTACTTC. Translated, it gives CASELLSSYEQYF.

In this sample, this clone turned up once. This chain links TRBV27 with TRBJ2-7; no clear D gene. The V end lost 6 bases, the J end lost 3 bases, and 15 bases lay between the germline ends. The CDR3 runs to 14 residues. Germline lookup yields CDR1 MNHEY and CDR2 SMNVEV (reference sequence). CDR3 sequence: CASSPTSTVYEQYF. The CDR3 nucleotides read TGTGCCAGCAGCCCGACCTCTACGGTCTACGAGCAGTACTTC.

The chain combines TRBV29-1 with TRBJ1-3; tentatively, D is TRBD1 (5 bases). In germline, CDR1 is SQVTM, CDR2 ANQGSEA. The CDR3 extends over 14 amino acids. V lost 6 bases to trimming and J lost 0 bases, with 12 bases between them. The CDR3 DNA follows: TGCAGCGTGGCCCCCGGGACCTCTGGAAACACCATATATTTT. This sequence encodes CSVAPGTSGNTIYF.

DNA for the CDR3: TGTGCCAGCAGCCTCAGTCGCGGGGGGGCGGATACGCAGTATTTT. This gives the protein CASSLSRGGADTQYF. This chain links TRBV7-9 with TRBJ2-3; 9 positions match TRBD2. CDR1 and CDR2 (germline): SEHNR, FQNEAQ (reference sequence). Unmatched junction bases numbered 9, after V lost 5 bases and J lost 6 bases. The CDR3 loop spans 15 amino acids.

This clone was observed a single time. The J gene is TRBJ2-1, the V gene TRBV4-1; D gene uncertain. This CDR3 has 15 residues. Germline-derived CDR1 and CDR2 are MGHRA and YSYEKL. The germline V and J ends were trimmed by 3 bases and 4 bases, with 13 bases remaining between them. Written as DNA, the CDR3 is TGCGCCAGCAGCCATCCGGAGAAGGCTTACAATGAGCAGTTCTTC. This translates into CASSHPEKAYNEQFF.